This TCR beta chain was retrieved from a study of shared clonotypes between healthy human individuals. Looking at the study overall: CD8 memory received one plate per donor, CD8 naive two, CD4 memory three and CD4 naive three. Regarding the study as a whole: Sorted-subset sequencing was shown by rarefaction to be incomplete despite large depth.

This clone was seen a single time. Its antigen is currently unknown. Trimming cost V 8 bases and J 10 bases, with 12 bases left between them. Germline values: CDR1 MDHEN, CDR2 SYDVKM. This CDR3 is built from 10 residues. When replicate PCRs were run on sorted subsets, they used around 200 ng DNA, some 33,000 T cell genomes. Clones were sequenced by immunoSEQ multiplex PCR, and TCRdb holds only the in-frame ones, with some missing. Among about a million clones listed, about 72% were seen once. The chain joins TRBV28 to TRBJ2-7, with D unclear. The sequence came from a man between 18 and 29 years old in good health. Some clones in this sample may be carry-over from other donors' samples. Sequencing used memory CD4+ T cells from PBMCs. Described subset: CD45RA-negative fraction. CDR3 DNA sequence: TGTGCCAGCGGACCTGTGGGCCAGTACTTC. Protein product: CASGPVGQYF.